Below are 11 T cell receptor beta chains sequenced from a single sample in a study of shared clonotypes between healthy human individuals. TCRdb's copy holds only in-frame clones and misses some; the assay was immunoSEQ multiplex PCR. Among approximately 980,000 clones listed, about 80% were seen once. The sequenced material came from memory CD4+ T cells sorted from blood. The sample's subset: CD45RA-negative fraction. The receptors derive from a man in his late teens or twenties in good health.

As concerns this clone: This specimen includes other DNA sequences encoding the same CDR3. The chain joins TRBV7-9 to TRBJ1-1, with D unresolved. Between the trimmed V and J ends, which lost 2 bases and 2 bases, there was a span of 6 bases. The germline gives CDR1 SEHNR, CDR2 FQNEAQ (reference sequence). The CDR3 length is 13 residues. The CDR3 DNA sequence: TGTGCCAGCAGCTTAAGCTCAAACACTGAAGCTTTCTTT. Translated, it gives CASSLSSNTEAFF.

A remark on this clone: A much larger clone is a single base away; this may be a read error. The rearrangement joins TRBV5-1 to TRBJ1-4; D possibly corresponds to TRBD1 (5 bases). With 0 bases removed from V and 0 bases from J, the gap between germline ends came to 6 bases. There are 15 residues in the CDR3. Germline V lookup: CDR1 SGHRS, CDR2 YFSETQ. CDR3 DNA sequence: TGCGCCAGCAGCTTGGGAGGGGCAACTAATGAAAAACTGTTTTTT. Protein product: CASSLGGATNEKLFF. Full variable domain (rest looked up from reference TRBV5-1 and TRBJ1-4): KAGVTQTPRYLIKTRGQQVTLSCSPISGHRSVSWYQQTPGQGLQFLFEYFSETQRNKGNFPGRFSGRQFSNSRSEMNVSTLELGDSALYLCASSLGGATNEKLFFGSGTQLSVL.

The rearrangement links TRBV2 to TRBJ1-6; tentative D call: TRBD1 (5 bases). Deletions cut 2 bases from V and 5 bases from J, with 10 bases between. CDR1 and CDR2 from the germline V gene are SNHLY and FYNNEI. The CDR3 totals 15 residues. CDR3 loop: CASSEQRQNNSPLHF. The CDR3 bases are TGTGCCAGCAGTGAACAAAGACAGAATAATTCACCCCTCCACTTT.

The chain recombines TRBV5-1 with TRBJ2-5, with unresolved D. Germline V gene data show CDR1 as SGHRS and CDR2 as YFSETQ. Trimming pared 0 bases from V and 4 bases from J, leaving 7 bases between. The length of the CDR3 is 13 residues. CDR3 region: CASSLDSGETQYF. The CDR3 bases are TGCGCCAGCAGCTTGGATTCCGGAGAGACCCAGTACTTC.

This chain joins TRBV7-2 and TRBJ2-1; 9 nucleotides agree with TRBD1. The CDR3 is 14 residues long. The V segment lost 4 bases and the J segment 7 bases; nucleotides outside the gene matches: 5. In germline, CDR1 is SGHTA, CDR2 FQGNSA. CDR3 residues: CASSWTGESNEQFF. CDR3 bases: TGTGCCAGCAGCTGGACAGGGGAGTCAAATGAGCAGTTCTTC. The whole variable domain, filled in from reference TRBV7-2 and TRBJ2-1, reads GAGVSQSPSNKVTEKGKDVELRCDPISGHTALYWYRQSLGQGLEFLIYFQGNSAPDKSGLPSDRFSAERTGGSVSTLTIQRTQQEDSAVYLCASSWTGESNEQFFGPGTRLTVL.

This clone was observed at least ten times. The V and J genes are TRBV4-3 and TRBJ2-7; no clear D gene. There are 15 residues in the CDR3. Germline V lookup: CDR1 LGHNA, CDR2 YSLEER. The ends were cut back, 0 bases at V and 3 bases at J, with 12 bases in the middle. In DNA form, the CDR3 reads TGCGCCAGCAGCCAAGACCCGACAAGGCACTACGAGCAGTACTTC. Translating gives CASSQDPTRHYEQYF.

The chain has TRBV6-1 and TRBJ2-7, with 9 bases lining up with TRBD1. CDR3 length: 14 residues. V was clipped by 0 bases and J by 6 bases; unmatched bases: 3. CDR1 is MNHNS and CDR2 is SASEGT in the germline V gene. Here the CDR3 reads CASSEAWTGAEQYF. The DNA for the CDR3 is TGTGCCAGCAGTGAAGCTTGGACAGGGGCCGAGCAGTACTTC.

The CDR3 region is CASSSATGPGANVLTF. In DNA, the CDR3 is TGCGCCAGCAGCTCGGCGACAGGCCCTGGGGCCAACGTCCTGACTTTC. The J gene is TRBJ2-6, the V gene TRBV5-1; TRBD1 is a possible D gene (6 bases). Germline CDR1 SGHRS, CDR2 YFSETQ. The length of the CDR3 is 16 residues. V lost 3 bases to trimming and J lost 2 bases, with 12 bases between them.

Only a few counts were recorded for this clone. The chain recombines TRBV7-2 with TRBJ2-7, with a weak D call TRBD2 (7 bases). This CDR3 comprises 17 residues. The ends were cut back, 5 bases at V and 3 bases at J, with 23 bases in the middle. Per the germline V gene, CDR1 is SGHTA and CDR2 is FQGNSA. The CDR3 is CASSPGGRGALSYEQYF. The CDR3 region has the DNA TGTGCCAGCAGCCCCGGGGGGCGAGGGGCTTTGAGCTACGAGCAGTACTTC.

The V and J genes are TRBV7-2 and TRBJ2-4; 12 positions match TRBD1. With 1 base clipped from V and 0 bases from J, the junction kept 4 bases outside the gene matches. CDR1 SGHTA and CDR2 FQGNSA come from the germline V gene. The CDR3 is made up of 18 amino acids. This CDR3 reads CASSLGDRGRAAKNIQYF. The CDR3 region has the DNA TGTGCCAGCAGCTTAGGGGACAGGGGGCGGGCAGCCAAAAACATTCAGTACTTC. Full variable domain (missing parts from reference TRBV7-2 and TRBJ2-4): GAGVSQSPSNKVTEKGKDVELRCDPISGHTALYWYRQSLGQGLEFLIYFQGNSAPDKSGLPSDRFSAERTGGSVSTLTIQRTQQEDSAVYLCASSLGDRGRAAKNIQYFGAGTRLSVL.

This clone came up a few times. The V gene is TRBV7-7, the J gene TRBJ2-2; D may be TRBD2 (5 bases). Germline V gene lookup returns CDR1 SSHAT and CDR2 FNYEAQ (reference sequence). This CDR3 comprises 13 residues. CDR3 nucleotides: TGTGCTAGCGCCGGGATGAACACCGGGGAGCTGTTTTTT. Its translation: CASAGMNTGELFF.